The clone carrying this T cell receptor (beta chain) appeared a few times. The antigen remains undetermined. V lost 2 bases and J lost 3; bases outside the gene matches: 10. The CDR3 is made up of 19 amino acids. The germline gives CDR1 MNHEY, CDR2 SVGAGI. The data are from a study of T-cell memory formation after mild COVID-19. Study-level background: There were largely donor-specific TCR clusters.

TCRdb independently ran MiXCR on the 5' RACE reads; one entry per CDR3 protein. The sample shows approximately 270,000 distinct CDR3 sequences, about 16% of them seen only once. General study points: Nothing showed for sure that second-wave clones peaking on day 37 were SARS-CoV-2 specific.

This receptor was identified in a man aged 18-30 years who had mild COVID-19 (a few samples of this study predate the infection). Cell type and time point are not known. The chain links TRBV6-5 to TRBJ2-3; 14 bases line up with TRBD2. Sequenced input: PBMCs or a T cell subset sorted from them (not recorded which). DNA of the CDR3: TGTGCCAGCAGTTACCGGGGGACTAGCGGGGGCCGAGATACAGATACGCAGTATTTT. Translation gives CASSYRGTSGGRDTDTQYF.